This TCR beta chain was captured by sequencing in a study of T cells in localized non-small cell lung cancer. Regarding the study as a whole: Uninvolved adjacent lung, not tumor, had the highest T cell clonality. Blood T cell density predicted longer survival; adjacent-lung clonality, shorter. A single tumor region was sequenced, leaving heterogeneity possible. The study detected a median approximately 50 of the top 100 tumor clones in adjacent lung.

Note on this clone: Its target is not known.

Sequencing used immunoSEQ multiplex PCR; TCRdb keeps in-frame clones, though not all of them. The table has thousands of clones, about 30% seen once. Losses at the gene ends were 3 bases for V and 2 bases for J; bases not matched to a gene: 0. CDR1 is MDHEN, CDR2 SYDVKM, per germline. The CDR3 is 13 residues long. The material sequenced was lung tumor tissue, taken before any cancer treatment. The clonotype comes from a man aged 18 to 50 with stage I lung adenocarcinoma. The chain links TRBV28 to TRBJ1-2, with TRBD1 matching over 7 bases. The CDR3 DNA sequence: TGTGCCAGCAGTTTGACAGGGAACTATGGCTACACCTTC. Residues: CASSLTGNYGYTF.